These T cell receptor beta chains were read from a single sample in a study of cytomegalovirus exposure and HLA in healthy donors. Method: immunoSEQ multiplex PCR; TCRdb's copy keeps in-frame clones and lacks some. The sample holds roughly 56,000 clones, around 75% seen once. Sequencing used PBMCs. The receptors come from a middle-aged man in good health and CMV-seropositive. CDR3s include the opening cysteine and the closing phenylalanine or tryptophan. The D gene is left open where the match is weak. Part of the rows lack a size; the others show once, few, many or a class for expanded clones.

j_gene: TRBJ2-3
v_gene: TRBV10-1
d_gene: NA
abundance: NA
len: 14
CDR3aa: CASSERQGRDTQYF
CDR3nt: TGCGCCAGCAGTGAACGTCAGGGGAGAGATACGCAGTATTTT

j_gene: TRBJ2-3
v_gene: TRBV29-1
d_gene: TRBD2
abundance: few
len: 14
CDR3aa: CSVARTSGTDTQYF
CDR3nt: TGCAGCGTTGCGCGGACTAGCGGCACAGATACGCAGTATTTT

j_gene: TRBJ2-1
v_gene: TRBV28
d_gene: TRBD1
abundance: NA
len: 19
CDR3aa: CATSYPGQALFKVYNEQFF
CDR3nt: TGTGCCACCTCGTACCCGGGACAGGCGCTTTTTAAGGTTTACAATGAGCAGTTCTTC

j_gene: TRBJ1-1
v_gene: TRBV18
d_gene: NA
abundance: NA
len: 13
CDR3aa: CASSYGVNTEAFF
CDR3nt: TGTGCCAGCAGTTACGGGGTGAACACTGAAGCTTTCTTT

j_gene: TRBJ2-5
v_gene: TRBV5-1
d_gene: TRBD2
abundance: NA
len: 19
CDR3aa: CASSPRGLAGATYQETQYF
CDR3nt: TGCGCCAGCAGTCCCCGGGGGCTAGCGGGGGCCACGTACCAAGAGACCCAGTACTTC

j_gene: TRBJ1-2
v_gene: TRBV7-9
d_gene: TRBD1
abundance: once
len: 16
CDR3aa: CASSLRTGGASYGYTF
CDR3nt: TGTGCCAGCAGCCTACGGACAGGGGGCGCTTCCTATGGCTACACCTTC

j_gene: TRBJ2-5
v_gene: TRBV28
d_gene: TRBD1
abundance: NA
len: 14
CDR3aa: CASKPGQGGGTQYF
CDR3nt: TGTGCCAGCAAACCAGGACAGGGGGGTGGGACCCAGTACTTC

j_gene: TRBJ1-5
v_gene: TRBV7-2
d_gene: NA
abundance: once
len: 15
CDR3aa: CASSLDRDSNQPQHF
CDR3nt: TGTGCCAGCAGCTTAGACAGAGATAGCAATCAGCCCCAGCATTTT

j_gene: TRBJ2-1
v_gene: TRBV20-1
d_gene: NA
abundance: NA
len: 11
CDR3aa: CSASQSDEQFF
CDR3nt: TGCAGTGCTAGTCAGTCTGATGAGCAGTTCTTC

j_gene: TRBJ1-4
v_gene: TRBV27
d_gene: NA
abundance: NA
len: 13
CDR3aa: CASRRAGNEKLFF
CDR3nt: TGTGCCAGCCGAAGGGCGGGTAATGAAAAACTGTTTTTT

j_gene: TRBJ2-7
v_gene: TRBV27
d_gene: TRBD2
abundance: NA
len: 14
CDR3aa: CASSLSGLAGEQYF
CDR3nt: TGTGCCAGCAGTTTATCGGGACTAGCAGGCGAGCAGTACTTC

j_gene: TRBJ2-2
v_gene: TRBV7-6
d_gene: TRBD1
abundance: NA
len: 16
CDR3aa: CATPVGQGSNTGELFF
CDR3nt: TGTGCCACCCCGGTGGGACAGGGCTCGAACACCGGGGAGCTGTTTTTT

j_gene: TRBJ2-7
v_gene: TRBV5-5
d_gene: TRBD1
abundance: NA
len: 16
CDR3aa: CASSPAGGAGRYEQCF
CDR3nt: TGTGCCAGCAGCCCCGCAGGGGGCGCGGGACGGTACGAGCAGTGCTTC

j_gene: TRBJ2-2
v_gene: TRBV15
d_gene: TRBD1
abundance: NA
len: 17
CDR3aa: CATSRERTGGRAGELFF
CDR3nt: TGTGCCACCAGCAGAGAAAGGACAGGGGGCAGGGCCGGGGAGCTGTTTTTT

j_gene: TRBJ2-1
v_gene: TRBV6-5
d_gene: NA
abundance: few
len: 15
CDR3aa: CASSLRPDAYNEQFF
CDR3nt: TGTGCCAGCAGCCTCAGGCCAGACGCTTACAATGAGCAGTTCTTC

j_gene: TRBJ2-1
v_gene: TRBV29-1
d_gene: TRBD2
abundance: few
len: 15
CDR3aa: CSHKGTSGYYNEQFF
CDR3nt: TGCAGCCATAAAGGCACTAGCGGATACTACAATGAGCAGTTCTTC

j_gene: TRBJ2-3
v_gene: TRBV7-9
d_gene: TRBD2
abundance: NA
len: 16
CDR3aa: CASSSGLAGLMDTQYF
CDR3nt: TGTGCCAGCAGCTCGGGACTAGCGGGATTAATGGATACGCAGTATTTT

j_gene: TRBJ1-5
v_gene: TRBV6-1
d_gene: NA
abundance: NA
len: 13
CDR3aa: CASSSASRQPQHF
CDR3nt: TGTGCCAGCAGTTCCGCTTCTCGGCAGCCCCAGCATTTT

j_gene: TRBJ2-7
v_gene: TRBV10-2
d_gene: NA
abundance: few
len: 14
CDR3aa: CASSDPGSSWEQYF
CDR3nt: TGCGCCAGCAGTGATCCAGGGTCCTCTTGGGAGCAGTACTTC

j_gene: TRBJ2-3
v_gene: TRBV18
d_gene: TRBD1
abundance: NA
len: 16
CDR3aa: CASSPLDRGLTDTQYF
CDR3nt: TGTGCCAGCTCACCTTTGGACAGGGGTCTCACAGATACGCAGTATTTT

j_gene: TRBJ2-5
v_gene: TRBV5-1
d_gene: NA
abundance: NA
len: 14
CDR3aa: CASSLVGAQETQYF
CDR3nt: TGCGCCAGCAGCTTGGTGGGGGCGCAGGAGACCCAGTACTTC

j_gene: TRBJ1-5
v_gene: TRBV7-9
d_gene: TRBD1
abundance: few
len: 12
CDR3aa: CARRQGNQPPHF
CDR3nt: TGTGCCAGAAGACAGGGGAATCAGCCCCCGCATTTT

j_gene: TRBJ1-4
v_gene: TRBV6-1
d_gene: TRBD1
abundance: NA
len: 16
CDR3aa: CASSADRRATNEKLFF
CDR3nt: TGTGCCAGCAGTGCGGACAGGAGGGCAACTAATGAAAAACTGTTTTTT

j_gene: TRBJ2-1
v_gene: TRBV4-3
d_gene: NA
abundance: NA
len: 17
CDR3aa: CGTSQDMIVLIYNEQFF
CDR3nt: TGCGGCACCAGCCAAGATATGATCGTACTCATCTACAATGAGCAGTTCTTC

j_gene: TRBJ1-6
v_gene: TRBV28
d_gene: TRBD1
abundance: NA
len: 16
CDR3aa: CAGTSPRGTVDPPLHF
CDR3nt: TGTGCCGGCACGTCCCCCCGAGGGACAGTCGACCCACCCCTCCACTTT

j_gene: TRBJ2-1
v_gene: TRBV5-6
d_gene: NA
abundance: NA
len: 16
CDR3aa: CASSLLGGQKGNEQFF
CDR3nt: TGTGCCAGCAGCTTGTTAGGTGGACAGAAAGGCAATGAGCAGTTCTTC

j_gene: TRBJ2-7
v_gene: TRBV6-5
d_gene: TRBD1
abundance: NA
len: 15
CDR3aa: CASSYSSTGNYEQYF
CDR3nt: TGTGCCAGCAGTTACTCGTCGACAGGGAACTACGAGCAGTACTTC

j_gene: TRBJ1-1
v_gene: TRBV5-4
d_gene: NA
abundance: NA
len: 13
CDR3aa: CASSFGGNTEAFF
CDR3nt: TGTGCCAGCAGCTTCGGGGGGAACACTGAAGCTTTCTTT

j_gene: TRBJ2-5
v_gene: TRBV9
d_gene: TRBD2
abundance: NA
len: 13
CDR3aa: CASRSAGGETQYF
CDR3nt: TGTGCCAGCAGATCGGCGGGGGGTGAGACCCAGTACTTC

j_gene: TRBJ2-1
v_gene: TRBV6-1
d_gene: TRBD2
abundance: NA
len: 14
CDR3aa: CASSELAGSTSRFF
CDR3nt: TGTGCCAGCAGTGAACTAGCGGGATCGACGAGTAGGTTCTTC

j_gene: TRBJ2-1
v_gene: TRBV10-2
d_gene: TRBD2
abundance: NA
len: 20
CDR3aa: CASSVPATSGGSPSYNEQFF
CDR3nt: TGCGCCAGCAGTGTCCCCGCGACTAGCGGGGGGTCTCCCTCCTACAATGAGCAGTTCTTC

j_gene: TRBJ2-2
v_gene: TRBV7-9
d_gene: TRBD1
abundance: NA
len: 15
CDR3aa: CASSLPGQGGGELFF
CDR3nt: TGTGCCAGCAGCCTCCCGGGACAGGGCGGCGGGGAGCTGTTTTTT

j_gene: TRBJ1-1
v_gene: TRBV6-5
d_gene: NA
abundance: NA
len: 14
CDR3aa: CASSETGETTEAFF
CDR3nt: TGTGCCAGCAGCGAGACAGGAGAAACGACTGAAGCTTTCTTT

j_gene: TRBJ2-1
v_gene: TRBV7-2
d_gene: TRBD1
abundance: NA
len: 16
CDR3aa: CASSLGTGSNFDEQFF
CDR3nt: TGTGCCAGCAGCTTAGGGACAGGGTCGAACTTCGATGAGCAGTTCTTC

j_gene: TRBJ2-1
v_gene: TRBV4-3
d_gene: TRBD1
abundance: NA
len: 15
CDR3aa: CASRHGTGSYNEQFF
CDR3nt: TGCGCCAGCAGGCACGGGACAGGGTCGTACAATGAGCAGTTCTTC

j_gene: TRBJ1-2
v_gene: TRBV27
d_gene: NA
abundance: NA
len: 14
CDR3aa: CASKPNRREGGYTF
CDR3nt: TGTGCCAGCAAGCCGAATAGGAGGGAGGGAGGCTACACCTTC

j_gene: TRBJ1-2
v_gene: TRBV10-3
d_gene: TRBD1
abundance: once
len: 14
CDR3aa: CAISERDSIYGYTF
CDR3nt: TGTGCCATCAGTGAAAGGGACAGCATCTATGGCTACACCTTC

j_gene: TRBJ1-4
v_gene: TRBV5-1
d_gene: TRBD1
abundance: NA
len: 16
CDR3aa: CASSLEGTGLYKKLFF
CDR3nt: TGCGCCAGCAGCTTGGAAGGGACAGGCCTATACAAAAAACTGTTTTTT

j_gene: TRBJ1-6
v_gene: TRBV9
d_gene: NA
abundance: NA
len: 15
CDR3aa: CASSRTGNYNSPLHF
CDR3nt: TGTGCCAGCAGCCGAACAGGGAACTATAATTCACCCCTCCACTTT

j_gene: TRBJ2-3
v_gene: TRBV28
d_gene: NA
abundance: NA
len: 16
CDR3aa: CASSYPRGDGTDTQYF
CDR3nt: TGTGCCAGCAGTTACCCTCGTGGAGATGGAACAGATACGCAGTATTTT

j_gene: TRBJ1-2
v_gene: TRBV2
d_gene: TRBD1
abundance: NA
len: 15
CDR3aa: CASTQGQGSNYGYTF
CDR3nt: TGTGCCAGCACCCAGGGACAGGGGTCTAACTATGGCTACACCTTC

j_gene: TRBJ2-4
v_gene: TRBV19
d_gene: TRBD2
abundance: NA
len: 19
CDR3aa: CASTTLAGNFLIAKNIQYF
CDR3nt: TGTGCCAGTACTACCTTAGCGGGGAATTTCCTAATAGCCAAAAACATTCAGTACTTC

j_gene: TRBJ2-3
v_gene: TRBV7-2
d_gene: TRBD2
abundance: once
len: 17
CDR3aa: CASSLAPAGGPTDTQYF
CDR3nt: TGTGCCAGCAGCTTAGCGCCAGCGGGGGGGCCCACAGATACGCAGTATTTT

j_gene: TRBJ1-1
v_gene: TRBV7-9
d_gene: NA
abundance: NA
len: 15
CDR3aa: CASSLGIGGDTEAFF
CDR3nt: TGTGCCAGCAGCTTAGGTATTGGGGGGGACACTGAAGCTTTCTTT

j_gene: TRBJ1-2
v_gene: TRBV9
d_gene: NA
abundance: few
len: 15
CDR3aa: CASSVENSPNYGYTF
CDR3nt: TGTGCCAGCAGCGTAGAGAACAGCCCAAACTATGGCTACACCTTC

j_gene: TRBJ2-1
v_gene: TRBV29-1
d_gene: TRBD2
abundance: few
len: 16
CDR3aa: CSVKGVGLAGSNEQFF
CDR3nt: TGCAGCGTTAAGGGAGTTGGACTAGCGGGGTCCAATGAGCAGTTCTTC

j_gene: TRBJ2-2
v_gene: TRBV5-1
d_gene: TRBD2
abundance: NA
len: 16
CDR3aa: CASSFQLAGNTGELFF
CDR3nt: TGCGCCAGCAGCTTTCAACTAGCGGGAAACACCGGGGAGCTGTTTTTT

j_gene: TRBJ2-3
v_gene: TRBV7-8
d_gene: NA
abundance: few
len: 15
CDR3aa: CASSSQTGHTDTQYF
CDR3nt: TGTGCCAGCAGCTCGCAGACAGGCCACACAGATACGCAGTATTTT

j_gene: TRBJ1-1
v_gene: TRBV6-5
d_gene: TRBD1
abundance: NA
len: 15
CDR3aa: CATARGEGAVGEAFF
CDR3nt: TGTGCCACCGCCCGGGGAGAGGGGGCGGTTGGTGAAGCTTTCTTT

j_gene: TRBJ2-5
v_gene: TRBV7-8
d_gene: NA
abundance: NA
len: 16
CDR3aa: CASSRRIADNQETQYF
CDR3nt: TGTGCCAGCAGCCGGAGAATAGCGGATAACCAAGAGACCCAGTACTTC

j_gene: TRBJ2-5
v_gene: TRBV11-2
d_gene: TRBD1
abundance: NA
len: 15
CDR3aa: CASSLGEGAFQTQYF
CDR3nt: TGTGCCAGCAGCTTAGGAGAGGGGGCATTTCAGACCCAGTACTTC

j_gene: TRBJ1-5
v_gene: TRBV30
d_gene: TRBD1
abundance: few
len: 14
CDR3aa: CAWTIQGARKHQHF
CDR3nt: TGTGCCTGGACGATCCAGGGGGCCCGGAAGCACCAGCATTTT